The clone carrying this T cell receptor beta chain was counted between two and nine times. The CDR3 totals 13 residues. The germline V and J ends were trimmed by 6 bases and 4 bases, with 12 bases remaining between them. The germline V gene encodes CDR1 MDHEN and CDR2 SYDVKM. TCRdb reanalysed the PCR reads using MiXCR and keeps one entry per CDR3 protein. The sample gives 79,000 or so distinct CDR3 sequences, less than 65% of which show up once; 9.5% to 13% is in the top ten. This sample is drawn from a study of CDR3 diversity in severe acne. The sequenced sample consisted of blood. The gene calls are TRBV28 and TRBJ1-2, with D possibly matching TRBD1 (5 bases). The receptor was isolated from a male donor with severe acne vulgaris. CDR3 bases: TGTGCCAGCAGCCCGGGGGTGGGCTATGGCTACACCTTC. As protein: CASSPGVGYGYTF.